This T cell receptor beta chain is drawn from a study of blood T cell repertoires in COVID-19. Overall study: The study drew acute and convalescent COVID-19 samples from the United States, Italy and Spain.

Seattle cases were enrolled at active infection and followed longitudinally. How the authors handled the data: The assay estimated nucleated cells by amplifying reference gene primers. Here immunoSEQ multiplex PCR was the method, and the copy in TCRdb shows in-frame clones only, minus some. The V and J calls and clone size come from that table; D and trimming were worked out from the DNA. Here the sample spans approximately 150,000 clones, approximately 84% being singletons. V lost 2 bases and J lost 1, with 10 bases in between. This CDR3 has 15 amino acids. Germline CDR1 and CDR2: MNHEY and SVGEGT. The chain recombines TRBV6-2 or TRBV6-3 with TRBJ2-3; possibly TRBD1 for D (5 bases). The clonotype originates from an elderly woman with COVID-19, enrolled during active disease. What was sequenced was peripheral blood. The CDR3 DNA follows: TGTGCCAGCAGTTACCCAGGCAGGGGCACAGATACGCAGTATTTT. It yields the protein CASSYPGRGTDTQYF.